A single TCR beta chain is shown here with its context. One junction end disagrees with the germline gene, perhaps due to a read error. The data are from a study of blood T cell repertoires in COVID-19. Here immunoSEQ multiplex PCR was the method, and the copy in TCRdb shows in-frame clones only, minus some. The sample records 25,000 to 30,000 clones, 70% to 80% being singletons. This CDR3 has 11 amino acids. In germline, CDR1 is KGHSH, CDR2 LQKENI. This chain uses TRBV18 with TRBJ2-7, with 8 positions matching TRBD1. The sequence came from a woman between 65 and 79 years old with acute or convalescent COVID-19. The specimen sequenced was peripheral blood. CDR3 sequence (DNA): TGTGCCAGCTCCCGCGGACAGGGCAGGCACTTC. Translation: CASSRGQGRHF.